Presented here are 19 T cell receptor beta chains from one specimen sequenced in a study of T cell changes during pregnancy in multiple sclerosis. Profiled with immunoSEQ multiplex PCR; TCRdb holds only in-frame clones, not every one. The table includes about 68,000 clones, 92% detected once. The sample here was peripheral blood, taken in the second trimester of pregnancy. The origin of the receptors is a female donor in good health, enrolled as a control in a pregnancy study.

This chain connects TRBV28 to TRBJ1-3; no clear D gene. The V end was cut by 1 base, the J end by 3 bases, with 10 bases between. CDR1 MDHEN and CDR2 SYDVKM come from the germline V gene. This CDR3 has 15 residues. The CDR3 coding sequence is TGTGCCAGCAGTTTATCGGGGTCTGGTGGAAACACCATATATTTT. Its translation: CASSLSGSGGNTIYF.

The V and J genes are TRBV7-6 and TRBJ2-3; perhaps TRBD1 as D (6 bases). The germline V gene encodes CDR1 SGHVS and CDR2 FNYEAQ. This CDR3 is 17 amino acids long. The V end was cut by 2 bases, the J end by 0 bases, with 15 bases between. The CDR3 DNA reads TGTGCCAGCAGCTTAACAGGGAGACTCCCTAGCACAGATACGCAGTATTTT. Protein product: CASSLTGRLPSTDTQYF.

The table lists this clone with a count of one. The V gene is TRBV6-6, the J gene TRBJ1-5; 7 bases match TRBD1. The germline CDR1 and CDR2 sequences are MNHNY and SVGAGI (reference sequence). The CDR3 extends over 15 amino acids. V shed 2 bases, J shed 0 bases, and the junction held 1 base outside the gene matches. The CDR3 bases are TGTGCCAGCAGTTACGGGACAGCTAGCAATCAGCCCCAGCATTTT. Amino acids: CASSYGTASNQPQHF.

The chain is built from TRBV28 and TRBJ1-4; the D gene is possibly TRBD1 (5 bases). Trimming pared 4 bases from V and 2 bases from J, leaving 11 bases between. CDR3 size: 15 residues. Germline values: CDR1 MDHEN, CDR2 SYDVKM. The DNA of the CDR3 is TGTGCCAGCAGTTCCACAGGCCCTACTAATGAAAAACTGTTTTTT. It encodes CASSSTGPTNEKLFF.

The CDR3 sequence: CASSLTSAGGTDEQFF. The CDR3 DNA reads as TGTGCCAGCAGCTTAACGTCGGCAGGGGGCACGGATGAGCAGTTCTTC. The chain employs TRBV7-3 and TRBJ2-1, with 8 bases aligning to TRBD1. The CDR3 runs to 16 residues. Germline loops: CDR1 SGHTA, CDR2 FQGTGA. Unmatched junction bases numbered 9, after V lost 0 bases and J lost 8 bases.

This chain joins TRBV5-1 and TRBJ2-3, with D unresolved. This CDR3 has 15 amino acids. The V gene's germline CDR1 is SGHRS and CDR2 YFSETQ. Trimming removed 1 base from V and 2 bases from J, with 11 bases in between. Here the CDR3 DNA reads TGCGCCAGCAGCTTGTCTCGCGGCCCCACAGATACGCAGTATTTT. Its protein is CASSLSRGPTDTQYF.

The V call is TRBV5-4, the J call TRBJ1-2; 7 bases fit TRBD1. The CDR3 is 15 residues long. After removal of 4 bases from V and 4 bases from J, the junction contained 10 bases not matched to a gene. Looked up from germline, CDR1 is SGHNT and CDR2 is YYREEE (reference sequence). CDR3 nucleotide sequence: TGTGCCAGCAGCGTGGACGCGACAGGGCTCTATGGCTACACCTTC. Encoded protein: CASSVDATGLYGYTF.

V is TRBV9 and J is TRBJ2-7, with 11 bases lining up with TRBD1. Germline CDR1 reads SGDLS; CDR2 reads YYNGEE. This CDR3 contains 14 residues. The ends lost 5 bases at V and 6 bases at J; junction bases unmatched: 7. Here the CDR3 reads CASSRDRGGGEQYF. The DNA for the CDR3 is TGTGCCAGCAGTAGGGACAGGGGGGGTGGCGAGCAGTACTTC.

This rearrangement joins TRBV4-1 to TRBJ2-5; D gene ambiguous. The germline V gene encodes CDR1 MGHRA and CDR2 YSYEKL. With 0 bases removed from V and 5 bases from J, the gap between germline ends came to 13 bases. The CDR3 loop spans 15 amino acids. The DNA of the CDR3 is TGCGCCAGCAGCCAAGATCACAGAAGTGTGGAGACCCAGTACTTC. It is translated as CASSQDHRSVETQYF.

This clone was counted only a few times. Additional DNA sequences in this sample encode the identical CDR3. This chain joins TRBV18 and TRBJ1-1; the match to TRBD1 covers 7 bases. Germline CDR1 is KGHSH and CDR2 is LQKENI. V trimming: 5 bases; J trimming: 1 base; junction bases outside the gene matches: 1. There are 13 residues in the CDR3. This CDR3 reads CASSGQANTEAFF. CDR3 in DNA: TGTGCCAGCTCAGGACAGGCGAACACTGAAGCTTTCTTT.

This chain uses TRBV2 with TRBJ1-3, with 7 bases that match TRBD1. Germline loops: CDR1 SNHLY, CDR2 FYNNEI. The CDR3 runs 15 residues. The junction had 7 bases not matched to a gene; V was cut back by 4 bases and J by 4 bases. The CDR3 sequence is CASSGGDSTGNTIYF. In DNA form, the CDR3 reads TGTGCCAGCAGTGGGGGGGACAGTACAGGAAACACCATATATTTT.

J is TRBJ1-1 and V is TRBV28; no firm D call. Germline V CDR1 and CDR2: MDHEN, SYDVKM. CDR3 length equals 16 residues. V dropped 2 bases and J dropped 1 base, with 14 bases sitting between them. Here the CDR3 reads CASSLLAEHKNTEAFF. Written as DNA, the CDR3 is TGTGCCAGCAGTTTACTCGCGGAGCATAAGAACACTGAAGCTTTCTTT.

This chain joins TRBV7-2 and TRBJ2-3; 9 bases are shared with TRBD2. Unmatched junction bases numbered 8, after V lost 1 base and J lost 0 bases. CDR1 is SGHTA, CDR2 FQGNSA, per germline. The CDR3 loop spans 18 amino acids. The chain's CDR3 is CASSLVRASGTSTDTQYF. CDR3 bases: TGTGCCAGCAGCTTAGTGCGGGCTAGCGGGACTAGCACAGATACGCAGTATTTT.

The rearrangement joins TRBV2 to TRBJ1-1; D not resolved. CDR3 size: 13 residues. Looked up from germline, CDR1 is SNHLY and CDR2 is FYNNEI. V was clipped by 9 bases and J by 4 bases, with 15 bases between them. CDR3 in amino acids: CASGSESGTEAFF. The DNA for the CDR3 is TGTGCCAGTGGGTCCGAAAGCGGCACTGAAGCTTTCTTT.

This clone was found once. V and J are TRBV9 and TRBJ2-1, with 14 bases identical to TRBD2. CDR3 length: 18 residues. Germline loops: CDR1 SGDLS, CDR2 YYNGEE. V shed 4 bases and J 4 bases; nucleotides not matched to a gene: 10. DNA for the CDR3: TGTGCCAGCAGCATCGGGACTAGCGGGAGATTAAGATACAATGAGCAGTTCTTC. Translated: CASSIGTSGRLRYNEQFF.

V usage is TRBV5-1 and J usage is TRBJ2-3, with 13 bases that match TRBD2. The CDR3 extends over 16 amino acids. V trimming: 0 bases; J trimming: 5 bases; junction bases outside the gene matches: 3. Germline V gene data show CDR1 as SGHRS and CDR2 as YFSETQ. CDR3 nucleotides: TGCGCCAGCAGCTTGGTGGGACTAGCGGGACTAGATACGCAGTATTTT. Its translation: CASSLVGLAGLDTQYF. Variable domain in full (rest from reference TRBV5-1 and TRBJ2-3): KAGVTQTPRYLIKTRGQQVTLSCSPISGHRSVSWYQQTPGQGLQFLFEYFSETQRNKGNFPGRFSGRQFSNSRSEMNVSTLELGDSALYLCASSLVGLAGLDTQYFGPGTRLTVL.

The chain links TRBV28 to TRBJ2-7, with D possibly TRBD2 on 7 matching bases. Trimming took off 3 bases at V and 1 base at J, with 13 bases between the two ends. Germline V CDR1 and CDR2: MDHEN, SYDVKM. The CDR3 has 15 residues. The chain's CDR3 is CASSLNGGRSYEQYF. The CDR3 DNA reads TGTGCCAGCAGTTTGAACGGGGGGCGATCCTACGAGCAGTACTTC.

This sequence joins TRBV6-1 and TRBJ1-3, with TRBD1 as a possible D gene (5 bases). V was cut by 4 bases and J by 4 bases, with 11 bases left in between. The CDR3 is 14 amino acids. Germline CDR1 reads MNHNS; CDR2 reads SASEGT. CDR3 DNA: TGTGCCAGCAGTGCGGACAAGGCCGGAAACACCATATATTTT. This translates into CASSADKAGNTIYF.

The chain uses TRBV5-6 and TRBJ1-2, with D unclear. Germline CDR1 SGHDT, CDR2 YYEEEE. The length of the CDR3 is 13 residues. Trimming removed 1 base from V and 4 bases from J, with 8 bases in between. CDR3 bases: TGTGCCAGCAGCTTGACTAACACCTATGGCTACACCTTC. Protein: CASSLTNTYGYTF. Based on the CDR3 plus reference TRBV5-6 and TRBJ1-2, the full variable domain is DAGVTQSPTHLIKTRGQQVTLRCSPKSGHDTVSWYQQALGQGPQFIFQYYEEEERQRGNFPDRFSGHQFPNYSSELNVNALLLGDSALYLCASSLTNTYGYTFGSGTRLTVV.